This TCR beta chain was profiled in a study of identifying expanded T cells in peripheral blood. Study results and limitations: Two-week clone count variance significantly increased as total template count grew. Differentially abundant clones: about 1.2 between replicates, around 17 at roughly 15 days, 19 to 20 at four.

As concerns this clone: Its antigen is unknown.

Healthy donors had no documented immune events, such as infections, while sampled. Germline V gives CDR1 WNHNN, CDR2 SYGVQD (reference sequence). After removal of 4 bases from V and 6 bases from J, the junction contained 9 bases not matched to a gene. The CDR3 is made up of 15 amino acids. Clones were sequenced by immunoSEQ multiplex PCR, and TCRdb holds only the in-frame ones, with some missing. In the table there are 70,000 to 95,000 clones, 85% to 90% of which are singletons. The chain links TRBV10-1 to TRBJ2-1, with TRBD1 matching 7 bases. This TCR was sampled from a person aged 18-70 years in good health. The sample comprised blood. Here the CDR3 DNA reads TGCGCCAGCAGTGGCCAACCGACAGGGACCAATGAGCAGTTCTTC. Translating it yields CASSGQPTGTNEQFF.